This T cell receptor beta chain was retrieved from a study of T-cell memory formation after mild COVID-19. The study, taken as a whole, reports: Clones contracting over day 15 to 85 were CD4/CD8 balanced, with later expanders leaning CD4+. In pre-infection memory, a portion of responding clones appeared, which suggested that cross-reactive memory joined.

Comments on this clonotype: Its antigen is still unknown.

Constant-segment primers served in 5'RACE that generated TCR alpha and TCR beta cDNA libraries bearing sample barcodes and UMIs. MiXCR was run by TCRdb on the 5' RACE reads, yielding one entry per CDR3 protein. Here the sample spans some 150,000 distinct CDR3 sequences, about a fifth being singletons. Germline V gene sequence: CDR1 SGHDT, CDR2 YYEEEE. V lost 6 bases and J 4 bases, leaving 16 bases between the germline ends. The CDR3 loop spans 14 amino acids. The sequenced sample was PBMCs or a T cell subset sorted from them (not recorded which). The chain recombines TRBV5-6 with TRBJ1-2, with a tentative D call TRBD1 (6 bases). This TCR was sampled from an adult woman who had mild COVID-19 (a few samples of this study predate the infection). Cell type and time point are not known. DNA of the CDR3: TGTGCCAGCACTCTCCCGGGAGGGGGCTATGGCTACACCTTC. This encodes CASTLPGGGYGYTF.